This TCR beta chain was recorded in a study of PD-1 blockade in classical Hodgkin lymphoma. Whole-study findings and limits: Complete responders started with a diversity level that resembled newly diagnosed patients at baseline. Reports indicated that newly diagnosed patients had lower baseline TCR diversity than healthy donors did.

Time point in this sample: cycle 4 day 1 (C4D1), after 5 to 7 weeks of nivolumab. Every patient had relapsed following autologous stem cell transplantation, and cohorts differed in brentuximab vedotin exposure. The best responses consisted of complete response, partial response or progressive disease. V was shortened by 3 bases and J by 0 bases, with 12 bases between the two germline ends. The CDR3 spans 15 residues. Germline values: CDR1 LNHDA, CDR2 SQIVND (reference sequence). TCRdb's copy holds only in-frame clones and misses some; the assay was immunoSEQ multiplex PCR. The repertoire includes approximately 110,000 clones, around nine tenths of them detected once, and roughly 20% sits in the top ten. Points on this clone: Its antigen is not identified.

This chain links TRBV19 with TRBJ2-7; unclear D gene. The clonotype was recovered from a human donor with classical Hodgkin lymphoma. Sample: peripheral blood mononuclear cells (PBMCs), taken before the fourth cycle of nivolumab. CDR3 protein: CASSIQPASSYEQYF. Written as DNA, the CDR3 is TGTGCCAGTAGTATTCAGCCTGCCTCCTCCTACGAGCAGTACTTC.